The 32 T cell receptor beta chains below all came from one sample that was sequenced in a study of T cell responses to AZD1222 COVID-19 vaccine. The data were produced by immunoSEQ multiplex PCR, yet TCRdb's version contains in-frame clones alone and is incomplete. The sample yields 140,000 to 150,000 clones, just over 90% seen once. This sample comprised peripheral blood, obtained on day 0 of AZD1222 vaccination. The source is an adult in good health.

This chain connects TRBV5-1 to TRBJ2-1, with TRBD2 matching 7 bases. V lost 4 bases, J lost 6 bases, and 13 bases stayed unmatched. This CDR3 is built from 16 residues. Germline assignment: CDR1 SGHRS and CDR2 YFSETQ. CDR3 protein: CASSAPAGYAFNEQFF. For the CDR3, the DNA is TGCGCCAGCAGCGCCCCAGCGGGATACGCGTTCAATGAGCAGTTCTTC.

V gene TRBV27 combines with J gene TRBJ2-7; 9 nucleotides agree with TRBD2. The CDR3 totals 17 residues. Germline V gene data show CDR1 as MNHEY and CDR2 as SMNVEV (reference sequence). V was clipped by 2 bases and J by 4 bases; unmatched bases: 12. The CDR3 spells CASSLVARSGRRYEQYF. DNA of the CDR3: TGTGCCAGCAGTTTAGTGGCGCGTAGCGGGAGAAGATACGAGCAGTACTTC.

The chain couples TRBV6-4 to TRBJ2-1; TRBD2 is a possible D gene (5 bases). This CDR3 region has 13 residues. Per the germline V gene, CDR1 is MRHNA and CDR2 is SNTAGT. The germline V and J ends were trimmed by 5 bases and 4 bases, with 9 bases remaining between them. Here the CDR3 reads CASSPGIYNEQFF. The CDR3 DNA reads TGTGCCAGCAGTCCGGGGATTTACAATGAGCAGTTCTTC.

V and J are TRBV2 and TRBJ1-1, with D unclear. V was clipped by 6 bases and J by 5 bases, with 10 bases between them. Germline-derived CDR1 and CDR2 are SNHLY and FYNNEI. The CDR3 runs 12 residues. CDR3 DNA: TGTGCCAGCAGCGTTAAGAGGACTGAAGCTTTCTTT. This gives the protein CASSVKRTEAFF.

V usage is TRBV11-2 and J usage is TRBJ2-2, with a possible D match to TRBD2 (5 bases). CDR1 SGHAT and CDR2 FQNNGV come from the germline V gene. The CDR3 has 16 residues. Trimming shortened V by 1 base and J by 5 bases, and 14 bases separated the two germline ends. The DNA for the CDR3 is TGTGCCAGCAGCTTAGCCCCCCGGGAACCTACCGGGGAGCTGTTTTTT. It codes for CASSLAPREPTGELFF.

The chain carries TRBV5-4 and TRBJ2-5; 12 nucleotides match TRBD1. The trim removed 0 bases at V and 10 bases at J, leaving 7 bases unmatched. This CDR3 is 15 amino acids long. The V gene's germline CDR1 is SGHNT and CDR2 YYREEE (reference sequence). The CDR3 reads CASSLVGTGGNVQYF. The CDR3 DNA is TGTGCCAGCAGCTTGGTAGGGACAGGGGGCAATGTCCAGTACTTC.

This clone was picked up many times. This chain connects TRBV10-2 to TRBJ1-3; D not certain. The CDR3 has 12 residues. Trimming took 3 bases from V and 4 from J, leaving 4 bases between them. The V gene's germline CDR1 is WSHSY and CDR2 SAAADI. The CDR3 spells CASSDPGNTIYF. The CDR3 region has the DNA TGCGCCAGCAGTGACCCCGGAAACACCATATATTTT.

The CDR3 DNA is TGTGCCAGTAGTCTGGCGGTGAACACTGAAGCTTTCTTT. Its protein product is CASSLAVNTEAFF. This sequence joins TRBV19 and TRBJ1-1; D unresolved. Trimming pared 5 bases from V and 0 bases from J, leaving 7 bases between. Germline-derived CDR1 and CDR2 are LNHDA and SQIVND (reference sequence). The CDR3 length is 13 residues.

V gene TRBV18 combines with J gene TRBJ1-1; a possible D gene is TRBD1 (5 bases). The length of the CDR3 is 14 residues. CDR1 and CDR2 (germline): KGHSH, LQKENI. V lost 6 bases and J lost 2, with 13 bases in between. The CDR3 coding sequence is TGTGCCAGCTCCCGAGTGGGGGAAAACACTGAAGCTTTCTTT. Protein product: CASSRVGENTEAFF.

The chain couples TRBV9 to TRBJ2-1, with a possible D match to TRBD2 (6 bases). From germline, CDR1 is SGDLS and CDR2 YYNGEE. The ends were cut back, 3 bases at V and 0 bases at J, with 19 bases in the middle. The CDR3 has 18 residues. This CDR3 is CASSENLEGPSSYNEQFF. CDR3 bases: TGTGCCAGCAGCGAGAACTTGGAGGGGCCGAGCTCCTACAATGAGCAGTTCTTC.

The V and J genes are TRBV25-1 and TRBJ1-2; D gene unclear. V lost 2 bases to trimming and J lost 2 bases, with 9 bases between them. Germline CDR1 MGHDK, CDR2 SYGVNS. CDR3 length: 14 amino acids. CDR3 sequence: CASSERVGNYGYTF. CDR3 DNA sequence: TGTGCCAGCAGTGAACGGGTAGGAAACTATGGCTACACCTTC.

V gene TRBV5-4 combines with J gene TRBJ2-5; TRBD1 is a possible D gene (5 bases). V lost 4 bases to trimming and J lost 2 bases, with 12 bases between them. The CDR3 is 14 amino acids. The germline gives CDR1 SGHNT, CDR2 YYREEE (reference sequence). CDR3 loop: CASSGSQVQETQYF. The DNA for the CDR3 is TGTGCCAGCAGCGGGTCACAGGTACAAGAGACCCAGTACTTC.

This chain joins TRBV7-9 and TRBJ2-5; D might be TRBD1 (5 bases). The germline V and J ends were trimmed by 6 bases and 3 bases, with 17 bases remaining between them. The germline V gene encodes CDR1 SEHNR and CDR2 FQNEAQ (reference sequence). This CDR3 is built from 15 residues. CDR3 amino acids: CASRQDVSREETQYF. CDR3 nucleotide sequence: TGTGCCAGCAGACAAGATGTATCCAGGGAAGAGACCCAGTACTTC. Full variable domain (outside the CDR3, taken from reference TRBV7-9 and TRBJ2-5): DTGVSQNPRHKITKRGQNVTFRCDPISEHNRLYWYRQTLGQGPEFLTYFQNEAQLEKSRLLSDRFSAERPKGSFSTLEIQRTEQGDSAMYLCASRQDVSREETQYFGPGTRLLVL.

J is TRBJ2-1 and V is TRBV6-5, with TRBD2 identical over 10 bases. The V gene's germline CDR1 is MNHEY and CDR2 SVGAGI. This CDR3 contains 13 residues. V was clipped by 7 bases and J by 7 bases; unmatched bases: 4. CDR3 nucleotide sequence: TGTGCCAGCAAGACGACTAGCGGGAATGAGCAGTTCTTC. Amino acid sequence: CASKTTSGNEQFF.

This chain connects TRBV3-1 (or the pseudogene TRBV3-2) to TRBJ1-2; 8 bases match TRBD1. CDR1 and CDR2 from the germline V gene are LGHDT and YNNKEL (reference sequence). V lost 4 bases, J lost 6 bases, and 7 bases stayed unmatched. The CDR3 runs 14 residues. The chain's CDR3 is CASSLQGGKDGYTF. CDR3 DNA: TGTGCCAGCAGCCTACAGGGGGGGAAGGATGGCTACACCTTC.

The rearrangement joins TRBV7-2 to TRBJ2-7; 8 bases match TRBD2. J lost 6 bases, V lost 4 bases, and 11 bases had no gene match. Per germline, CDR1 SGHTA and CDR2 FQGNSA. The length of the CDR3 is 15 residues. CDR3 in amino acids: CASSSALGTRSEQYF. In nucleotides, the CDR3 is TGTGCCAGCAGCTCCGCTCTCGGGACTAGGTCCGAGCAGTACTTC.

The chain combines TRBV7-9 with TRBJ1-1, with 7 positions matching TRBD1. The V and J ends lost 2 bases and 1 base, in that order; junction bases with no gene match: 1. This CDR3 spans 14 amino acids. Germline loops: CDR1 SEHNR, CDR2 FQNEAQ (reference sequence). The CDR3 coding sequence is TGTGCCAGCAGCTTAAGGGGGCCGAACACTGAAGCTTTCTTT. This gives the protein CASSLRGPNTEAFF.

Here the CDR3 reads CASSLDRLAGGVETQYF. CDR3 in DNA: TGTGCCAGCAGCCTAGACCGACTAGCGGGAGGGGTGGAGACCCAGTACTTC. This chain links TRBV3-1 (or the pseudogene TRBV3-2) with TRBJ2-5; 14 bases align to TRBD2. The CDR3 runs to 17 residues. Germline V lookup: CDR1 LGHDT, CDR2 YNNKEL (reference sequence). V lost 4 bases and J lost 5; bases outside the gene matches: 9.

CDR3 coding DNA: TGTGCCAGCAGTGACGGCCCAGCGGCCCAGTACTTC. Translation: CASSDGPAAQYF. The chain has TRBV2 and TRBJ2-5; D is perhaps TRBD2 (5 bases). V lost 3 bases, J lost 9 bases, and 11 bases lay in between. Germline V gene lookup returns CDR1 SNHLY and CDR2 FYNNEI. The CDR3 loop spans 12 amino acids.

This clone showed up just a few times. This rearrangement joins TRBV5-8 to TRBJ2-1; D might be TRBD1 or TRBD2, each matching 5 bases. The CDR3 runs 16 residues. Germline V CDR1 and CDR2: SGHTS, YDEGEE. Deletions cut 1 base from V and 6 bases from J, with 17 bases between. The CDR3, as DNA: TGTGCCAGCAGCTTGTATGAGGGGTGGGGAAGCAATGAGCAGTTCTTC. As protein: CASSLYEGWGSNEQFF.

This clone was counted only a few times. The V call is TRBV6-1, the J call TRBJ1-1; no reliable D call. This CDR3 is built from 19 residues. In germline, CDR1 is MNHNS, CDR2 SASEGT. With 1 base removed from V and 1 base from J, the gap between germline ends came to 22 bases. The CDR3 bases are TGTGCCAGCAGTGAAGTCCCCATGGGAGTTAGAGGATCGAACACTGAAGCTTTCTTT. This encodes CASSEVPMGVRGSNTEAFF.

This clone was counted between two and nine times. V gene TRBV13 combines with J gene TRBJ1-2; the match to TRBD1 covers 7 bases. CDR3 size: 13 residues. V lost 5 bases, J lost 5 bases, and 5 bases stayed unmatched. Germline V gene data show CDR1 as PRHDT and CDR2 as FYEKMQ (reference sequence). CDR3 protein: CASSQRGLYGYTF. Written as DNA, the CDR3 is TGTGCCAGCAGCCAGAGGGGGCTTTATGGCTACACCTTC.

The V call is TRBV5-4, the J call TRBJ1-4, with 8 bases that match TRBD1. Germline V gene lookup returns CDR1 SGHNT and CDR2 YYREEE (reference sequence). The CDR3 extends over 14 amino acids. Unmatched junction bases numbered 6, after V lost 4 bases and J lost 7 bases. CDR3 region: CASSPYTGGEKLFF. Written as DNA, the CDR3 is TGTGCCAGCAGCCCTTATACAGGGGGTGAAAAACTGTTTTTT.

This clone turned up a few times. The CDR3 here is CASQQGSSGNTIYF. DNA for the CDR3: TGTGCCAGCCAACAGGGGAGCTCTGGAAACACCATATATTTT. The chain is built from TRBV7-9 and TRBJ1-3, with 7 bases lining up with TRBD1. With 8 bases clipped from V and 0 bases from J, the junction kept 4 bases outside the gene matches. CDR3 size: 14 residues. Looked up from germline, CDR1 is SEHNR and CDR2 is FQNEAQ (reference sequence).

The rearrangement links TRBV11-2 to TRBJ1-1; D is unresolved. This CDR3 spans 14 amino acids. V lost 0 bases, J lost 0 bases, and 5 bases lay in between. Looked up from germline, CDR1 is SGHAT and CDR2 is FQNNGV. CDR3 sequence reads: CASSLDLLNTEAFF. In DNA form, the CDR3 reads TGTGCCAGCAGCTTAGATCTGCTGAACACTGAAGCTTTCTTT.

The rearrangement uses TRBV12-3 or TRBV12-4 and TRBJ2-3; D gene uncertain. The germline V and J ends were trimmed by 3 bases and 6 bases, with 4 bases remaining between them. This CDR3 is 11 amino acids long. The CDR3 loop is CASSLRDTQYF. The CDR3 DNA follows: TGTGCCAGCAGTTTGAGGGATACGCAGTATTTT.

This chain uses TRBV7-9 with TRBJ2-5; D is ambiguous. This CDR3 is built from 13 residues. V lost 1 base to trimming and J lost 4 bases, with 7 bases between them. The germline CDR1 and CDR2 sequences are SEHNR and FQNEAQ (reference sequence). The CDR3 here is CASSLEGRETQYF. In nucleotides, the CDR3 is TGTGCCAGCAGCTTAGAGGGCCGAGAGACCCAGTACTTC.

The chain joins TRBV10-3 to TRBJ2-5; D is possibly TRBD1 (5 bases). The germline CDR1 and CDR2 sequences are ENHRY and SYGVKD. V gave up 6 bases and J gave up 2 bases, with 7 bases separating them. This CDR3 spans 12 amino acids. The CDR3: CAISQGQETQYF. The CDR3 DNA sequence: TGTGCCATCAGCCAGGGTCAAGAGACCCAGTACTTC.

This sequence joins TRBV6-6 and TRBJ1-2; D remains unclear. This CDR3 comprises 12 residues. V lost 11 bases to trimming and J lost 0 bases, with 10 bases between them. CDR1 MNHNY and CDR2 SVGAGI come from the germline V gene (reference sequence). The DNA for the CDR3 is TGTGCCTGCGGACGTGCTAACTATGGCTACACCTTC. It translates to CACGRANYGYTF.

The chain combines TRBV19 with TRBJ2-2, with a tentative D call TRBD2 (5 bases). Trimming left V 6 bases short and J 4 bases short, with 12 bases between. Germline V gene data show CDR1 as LNHDA and CDR2 as SQIVND (reference sequence). The CDR3 length is 14 residues. The CDR3 region is CASRAVLLTGELFF. The DNA for the CDR3 is TGTGCCAGTAGAGCGGTACTTCTCACCGGGGAGCTGTTTTTT.

The chain is built from TRBV4-1 and TRBJ1-2, with 7 nucleotides matching TRBD1. The CDR3 spans 16 residues. Trimming removed 3 bases from V and 8 bases from J; junction bases left unmatched: 15. CDR1 and CDR2 from the germline V gene are MGHRA and YSYEKL. CDR3 loop: CASSQMGPSTGQGYTF. CDR3 bases: TGCGCCAGCAGCCAGATGGGTCCGTCGACAGGGCAAGGCTACACCTTC.

Only one count was recorded for this clone. This chain connects TRBV5-1 to TRBJ2-2; 8 positions match TRBD1. The CDR3 runs to 15 residues. Germline CDR1 reads SGHRS; CDR2 reads YFSETQ. Trimming at V came to 1 base and at J to 4 bases, leaving 3 bases not matched to a gene. The CDR3 here is CASSLMTGATGELFF. CDR3 DNA sequence: TGCGCCAGCAGCTTGATGACAGGGGCCACCGGGGAGCTGTTTTTT.